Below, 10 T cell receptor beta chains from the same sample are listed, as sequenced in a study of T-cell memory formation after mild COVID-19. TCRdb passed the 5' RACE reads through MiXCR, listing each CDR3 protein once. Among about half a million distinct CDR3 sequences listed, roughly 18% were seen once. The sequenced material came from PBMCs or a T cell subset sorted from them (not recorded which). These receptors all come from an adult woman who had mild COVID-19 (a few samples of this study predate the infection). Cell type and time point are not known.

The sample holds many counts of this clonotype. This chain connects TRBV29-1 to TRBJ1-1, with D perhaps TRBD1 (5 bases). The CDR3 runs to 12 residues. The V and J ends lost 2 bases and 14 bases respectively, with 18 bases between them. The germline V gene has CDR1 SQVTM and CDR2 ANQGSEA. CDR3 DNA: TGCAGCGTTGAAAGCATGGGCAGGGAGAGGTTCTTT. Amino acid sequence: CSVESMGRERFF.

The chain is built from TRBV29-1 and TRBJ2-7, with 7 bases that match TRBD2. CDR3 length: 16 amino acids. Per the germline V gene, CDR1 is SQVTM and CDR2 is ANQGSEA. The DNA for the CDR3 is TGCAGGGGAGGGACCGATTGCGGGATCCGCTCCTACGAGCAGTACTTC. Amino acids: CRGGTDCGIRSYEQYF.

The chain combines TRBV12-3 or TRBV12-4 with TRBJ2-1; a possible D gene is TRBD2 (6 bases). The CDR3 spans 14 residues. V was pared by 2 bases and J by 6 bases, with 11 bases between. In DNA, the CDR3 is TGTGCCAGCAGTTTATGGGACTCCCCCAATGAGCAGTTCTTC. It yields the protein CASSLWDSPNEQFF.

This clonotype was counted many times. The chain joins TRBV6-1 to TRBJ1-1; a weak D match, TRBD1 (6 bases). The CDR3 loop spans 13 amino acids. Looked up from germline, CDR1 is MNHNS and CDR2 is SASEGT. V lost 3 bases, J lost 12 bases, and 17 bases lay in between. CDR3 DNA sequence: TGTGCCAGCAGTGACTACTTGGACAGTTCCCCTTTCTTT. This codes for CASSDYLDSSPFF.

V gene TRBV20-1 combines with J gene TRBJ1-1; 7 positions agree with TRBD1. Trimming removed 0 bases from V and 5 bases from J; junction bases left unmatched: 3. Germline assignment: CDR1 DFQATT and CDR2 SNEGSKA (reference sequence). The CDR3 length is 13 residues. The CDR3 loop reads CSARDLTGTEAFF. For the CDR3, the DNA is TGCAGTGCTAGAGATCTGACAGGGACTGAAGCTTTCTTT.

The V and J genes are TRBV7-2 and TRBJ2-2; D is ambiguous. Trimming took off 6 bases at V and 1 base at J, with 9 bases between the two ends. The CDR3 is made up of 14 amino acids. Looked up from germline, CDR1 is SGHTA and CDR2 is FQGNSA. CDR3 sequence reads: CASRRRVNTGELFF. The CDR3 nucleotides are TGTGCCAGCAGGCGCCGGGTGAACACCGGGGAGCTGTTTTTT.

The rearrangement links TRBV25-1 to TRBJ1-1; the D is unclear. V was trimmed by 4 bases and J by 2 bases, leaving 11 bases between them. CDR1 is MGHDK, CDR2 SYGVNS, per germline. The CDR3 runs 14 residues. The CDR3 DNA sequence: TGTGCCAGCAGTGGACCTTTGGAAAACACTGAAGCTTTCTTT. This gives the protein CASSGPLENTEAFF.

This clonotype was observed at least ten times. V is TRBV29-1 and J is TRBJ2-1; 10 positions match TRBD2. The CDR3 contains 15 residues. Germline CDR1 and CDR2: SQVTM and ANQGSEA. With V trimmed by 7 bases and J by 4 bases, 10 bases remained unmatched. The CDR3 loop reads CSGRTGTSVYNEQFF. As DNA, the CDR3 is TGCAGCGGTCGGACCGGGACTAGCGTTTACAATGAGCAGTTCTTC.

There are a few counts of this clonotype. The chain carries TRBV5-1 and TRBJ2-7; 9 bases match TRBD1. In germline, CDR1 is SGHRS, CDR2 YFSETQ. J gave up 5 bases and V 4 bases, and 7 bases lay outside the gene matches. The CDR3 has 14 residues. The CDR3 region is CASSGGQGIDEQYF. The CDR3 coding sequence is TGCGCCAGCAGCGGGGGACAGGGTATCGACGAGCAGTACTTC.

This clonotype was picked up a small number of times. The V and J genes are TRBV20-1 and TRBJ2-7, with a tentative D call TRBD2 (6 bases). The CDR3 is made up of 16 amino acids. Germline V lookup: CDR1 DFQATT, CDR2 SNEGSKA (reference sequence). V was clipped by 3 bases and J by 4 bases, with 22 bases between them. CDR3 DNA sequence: TGCAGTGCTAGGGCTAAATCGGGGACTCTAGTGTACGAGCAGTACTTC. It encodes CSARAKSGTLVYEQYF.